This T cell receptor (beta chain) stems from a study of blood T cell repertoires in COVID-19. Study-level background: Spain, Italy and the United States supplied samples that represented acute and convalescent COVID-19. Sources were T cells, B-cell-depleted T cells, or PBMCs; the material itself was cDNA or gDNA.

Authors' methods: Reference gene primer amplification gave estimated nucleated cell counts. Some clones are missing from TCRdb's copy, which holds only in-frame ones; the method was immunoSEQ multiplex PCR. V and J calls and clone size are copied from that table; D and trimming were computed from the DNA. The table includes roughly 200,000 clones, approximately 81% detected once. This sequence was found in a woman of 80 years or more with acute or convalescent COVID-19. Sequencing was done on a sample of peripheral blood.

CDR3 nucleotides: TGTGCCAGCAGCACCTACAGGCCCGGCTACACCTTC. Its translation is CASSTYRPGYTF. J is TRBJ1-2 and V is TRBV21-1; the table's D call, TRBD1, was not checked against the DNA. TRBV21-1 is tagged as a pseudogene. This CDR3 is 12 amino acids long.